Listed here are 19 T cell receptor beta chains from one sample, sequenced in a study of blood T cell repertoires in COVID-19. The data were produced by immunoSEQ multiplex PCR, yet TCRdb's version contains in-frame clones alone and is incomplete. In the table there are around 70,000 clones, more than 85% of which are singletons. Sequenced material: peripheral blood. The receptors come from a woman aged 60-75 years with active COVID-19.

This rearrangement joins TRBV5-6 to TRBJ2-1; TRBD2 agrees at 13 bases. Germline V gene sequence: CDR1 SGHDT, CDR2 YYEEEE. V shed 3 bases and J 9 bases; nucleotides not matched to a gene: 6. The CDR3 length is 15 residues. The chain's CDR3 is CASSWGLAGSGEQFF. In DNA, the CDR3 is TGTGCCAGCAGCTGGGGACTAGCGGGAAGCGGTGAGCAGTTCTTC.

The chain employs TRBV5-4 and TRBJ2-7; TRBD2 is a possible D gene (5 bases). V lost 5 bases and J lost 4, with 10 bases in between. Germline V gene sequence: CDR1 SGHNT, CDR2 YYREEE (reference sequence). The CDR3 sequence is 12 residues long. CDR3 region: CASSYTRYEQYF. CDR3 coding DNA: TGTGCCAGCAGTTACACTAGGTACGAGCAGTACTTC.

This clone occurred once. This chain joins TRBV3-1 (or the pseudogene TRBV3-2) and TRBJ2-1; tentative D call: TRBD1 (5 bases). CDR3 length equals 15 residues. Trimming stripped 3 bases from V and 1 base from J, with 10 bases between. Germline lookup yields CDR1 LGHDT and CDR2 YNNKEL (reference sequence). The DNA for the CDR3 is TGTGCCAGCAGCCAGGGGCTCCAATCCTACAATGAGCAGTTCTTC. Encoded protein: CASSQGLQSYNEQFF.

The chain employs TRBV6-5 and TRBJ1-1; TRBD1 matches at 8 bases. This CDR3 contains 14 residues. Trimming at V came to 6 bases and at J to 1 base, leaving 4 bases not matched to a gene. Per the germline V gene, CDR1 is MNHEY and CDR2 is SVGAGI. This CDR3 is CASSRDRQNTEAFF. The CDR3 nucleotides are TGTGCCAGCAGCCGGGACAGGCAGAACACTGAAGCTTTCTTT.

The gene calls are TRBV7-2 and TRBJ2-7; 8 bases are shared with TRBD2. The CDR3 runs 17 residues. Per the germline V gene, CDR1 is SGHTA and CDR2 is FQGNSA. The junction had 12 bases not matched to a gene; V was cut back by 5 bases and J by 0 bases. This CDR3 reads CASSLRTLAESSYEQYF. The CDR3 bases are TGTGCCAGCAGCCTTAGGACACTAGCGGAAAGCTCCTACGAGCAGTACTTC.

The chain combines TRBV18 with TRBJ2-7, with 8 bases that match TRBD2. Per the germline V gene, CDR1 is KGHSH and CDR2 is LQKENI. The CDR3 runs 15 residues. V lost 2 bases to trimming and J lost 4 bases; unmatched junction nucleotides: 7. In nucleotides, the CDR3 is TGTGCCAGCTCACCAGGGAGCGGGAGAGTTTACGAGCAGTACTTC. Translation gives CASSPGSGRVYEQYF.

The V and J genes are TRBV10-3 and TRBJ2-1; 7 bases are shared with TRBD2. Germline V gene lookup returns CDR1 ENHRY and CDR2 SYGVKD. V lost 3 bases to trimming and J lost 7 bases; unmatched junction nucleotides: 9. The CDR3 is 15 residues long. Here the CDR3 DNA reads TGTGCCATCAGTGAACCCGGGACTACATTAAATGAGCAGTTCTTC. Translating gives CAISEPGTTLNEQFF.

As for this clone: Its ends do not fully match the called genes, so a read error is possible. The V gene is TRBV12-3 or TRBV12-4, the J gene TRBJ1-1; tentative D call: TRBD1 (6 bases). This CDR3 spans 11 amino acids. The CDR3 here is CASSPGTNPLF. The CDR3 coding sequence is TGTGCCAGCAGTCCCGGGACAAACCCATTATTT.

This sequence joins TRBV6-5 and TRBJ1-2; D is undetermined. V was cut by 2 bases and J by 5 bases, with 12 bases left in between. CDR1 and CDR2 from the germline V gene are MNHEY and SVGAGI. This CDR3 region has 14 residues. This CDR3 is CASSYLTRRYGYTF. The DNA for the CDR3 is TGTGCCAGCAGTTACCTCACCCGGAGGTATGGCTACACCTTC.

The rearrangement joins TRBV28 to TRBJ2-1; 8 bases fit TRBD2. With V trimmed by 4 bases and J by 7 bases, 9 bases remained unmatched. The germline gives CDR1 MDHEN, CDR2 SYDVKM. This CDR3 comprises 15 residues. The CDR3 spells CASSSPGTSLNEQFF. Written as DNA, the CDR3 is TGTGCCAGCAGTTCCCCGGGGACTAGTCTAAATGAGCAGTTCTTC.

V and J are TRBV6-5 and TRBJ1-5; D gene uncertain. The germline V gene has CDR1 MNHEY and CDR2 SVGAGI. The ends were cut back, 4 bases at V and 5 bases at J, with 12 bases in the middle. This CDR3 comprises 14 residues. DNA of the CDR3: TGTGCCAGCAGTTCCCAGTTGTCCGATCAGCCCCAGCATTTT. Amino acid sequence: CASSSQLSDQPQHF.

This clone was counted only a few times. The genes are TRBV19 and TRBJ1-5; a possible D gene is TRBD1 (6 bases). Germline lookup yields CDR1 LNHDA and CDR2 SQIVND (reference sequence). The CDR3 runs to 15 residues. V shed 5 bases and J shed 2 bases, with 13 bases lying between them. The CDR3 sequence is CASSPRTVRNQPQHF. CDR3 DNA: TGTGCCAGTAGTCCTCGGACAGTTCGCAATCAGCCCCAGCATTTT.

This clone was recorded a few times. The chain uses TRBV27 and TRBJ2-7; 7 nucleotides agree with TRBD1. V lost 2 bases to trimming and J lost 6 bases; unmatched junction nucleotides: 13. The CDR3 is 16 residues long. Germline V CDR1 and CDR2: MNHEY, SMNVEV (reference sequence). The CDR3 is CASSLLGTDPTSEQYF. CDR3 DNA sequence: TGTGCCAGCAGTTTACTTGGGACAGACCCGACCTCCGAGCAGTACTTC.

V usage is TRBV6-1 and J usage is TRBJ1-2; D call uncertain. CDR3 size: 14 residues. The V gene's germline CDR1 is MNHNS and CDR2 SASEGT. Trimming stripped 3 bases from V and 0 bases from J, with 8 bases between. This chain's CDR3 is CASSEVQANYGYTF. CDR3 DNA: TGTGCCAGCAGTGAGGTCCAGGCTAACTATGGCTACACCTTC.

This chain connects TRBV7-9 to TRBJ2-1; TRBD2 matches at 12 bases. The CDR3 sequence is 17 residues long. With V trimmed by 5 bases and J by 5 bases, 10 bases remained unmatched. Germline V gene data show CDR1 as SEHNR and CDR2 as FQNEAQ (reference sequence). The CDR3 bases are TGTGCCAGCAGCCCAGGACTAGCGGGACCTTCCCACAATGAGCAGTTCTTC. Translating gives CASSPGLAGPSHNEQFF.

V is TRBV15 and J is TRBJ2-3, with D maybe TRBD1 (6 bases). The germline gives CDR1 LNHNV, CDR2 YYDKDF (reference sequence). Trimming took off 5 bases at V and 5 bases at J, with 11 bases between the two ends. This CDR3 region has 13 residues. This CDR3 is CATSYTGIDTQYF. The CDR3 region has the DNA TGTGCCACCAGCTATACAGGGATAGATACGCAGTATTTT.

The chain recombines TRBV6-6 with TRBJ2-3; D gene ambiguous. Germline V gene sequence: CDR1 MNHNY, CDR2 SVGAGI (reference sequence). Between the trimmed V and J ends, which lost 4 bases and 1 base, there was a span of 12 bases. The CDR3 is 15 residues long. The CDR3 loop reads CASSLYALGTDTQYF. The DNA of the CDR3 is TGTGCCAGCAGTTTATACGCATTAGGCACAGATACGCAGTATTTT.

J is TRBJ2-5 and V is TRBV10-1; no firm D call. V lost 0 bases to trimming and J lost 5 bases, with 10 bases between them. This CDR3 has 14 amino acids. The germline gives CDR1 WNHNN, CDR2 SYGVQD (reference sequence). CDR3 sequence (DNA): TGCGCCAGCAGTGAGTCAAACCACCGGGAGACCCAGTACTTC. Protein sequence: CASSESNHRETQYF.

The CDR3 bases are TGTGCCAGCAGCCCTCCCGTGGGGGGTGGCGATCAGCCCCAGCATTTT. Its translation is CASSPPVGGGDQPQHF. The chain carries TRBV6-2 or TRBV6-3 and TRBJ1-5, with TRBD1 as a possible D gene (5 bases). Germline loops: CDR1 MNHEY, CDR2 SVGEGT. This CDR3 has 16 residues. V lost 6 bases, J lost 5 bases, and 20 bases lay in between.